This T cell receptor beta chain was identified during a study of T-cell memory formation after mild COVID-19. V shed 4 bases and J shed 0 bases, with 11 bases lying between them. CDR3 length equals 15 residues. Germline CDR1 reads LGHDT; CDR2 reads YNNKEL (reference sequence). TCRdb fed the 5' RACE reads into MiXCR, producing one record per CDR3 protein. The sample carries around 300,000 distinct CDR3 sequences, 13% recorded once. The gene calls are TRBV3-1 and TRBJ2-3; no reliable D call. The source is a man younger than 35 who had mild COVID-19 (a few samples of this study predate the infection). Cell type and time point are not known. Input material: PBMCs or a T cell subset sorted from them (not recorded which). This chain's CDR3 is CASSLSNPSTDTQYF. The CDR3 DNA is TGTGCCAGCAGCCTCAGTAACCCGAGCACAGATACGCAGTATTTT.